The entry below gives a single TCR beta chain sequence along with its context. The antigen is unknown. Measured with immunoSEQ multiplex PCR; TCRdb has only the in-frame clones, and not every one. Of 87,000 or so clones listed, 85% to 90% are singletons. CDR3 size: 13 residues. In germline, CDR1 is LNHDA, CDR2 SQIVND (reference sequence). Trimming left V 5 bases short and J 3 bases short, with 8 bases between. This record comes from a study of T cell responses to AZD1222 COVID-19 vaccine. Study outcomes and limitations: Spike was spanned by vaccine-associated CD4 TCRs, with dominance at 160-218 and 743-854.

The J gene is TRBJ1-5, the V gene TRBV19, with a weak D call TRBD1 (5 bases). This TCR was sampled from an adult in good health. Sequences were derived from peripheral blood, sampled on day 0 of AZD1222 vaccination. The CDR3 region is CASSATVNQPQHF. The CDR3 DNA reads TGTGCCAGTAGTGCGACAGTCAATCAGCCCCAGCATTTT. The full variable domain, with the rest looked up from reference TRBV19 and TRBJ1-5, is DGGITQSPKYLFRKEGQNVTLSCEQNLNHDAMYWYRQDPGQGLRLIYYSQIVNDFQKGDIAEGYSVSREKKESFPLTVTSAQKNPTAFYLCASSATVNQPQHFGDGTRLSIL.